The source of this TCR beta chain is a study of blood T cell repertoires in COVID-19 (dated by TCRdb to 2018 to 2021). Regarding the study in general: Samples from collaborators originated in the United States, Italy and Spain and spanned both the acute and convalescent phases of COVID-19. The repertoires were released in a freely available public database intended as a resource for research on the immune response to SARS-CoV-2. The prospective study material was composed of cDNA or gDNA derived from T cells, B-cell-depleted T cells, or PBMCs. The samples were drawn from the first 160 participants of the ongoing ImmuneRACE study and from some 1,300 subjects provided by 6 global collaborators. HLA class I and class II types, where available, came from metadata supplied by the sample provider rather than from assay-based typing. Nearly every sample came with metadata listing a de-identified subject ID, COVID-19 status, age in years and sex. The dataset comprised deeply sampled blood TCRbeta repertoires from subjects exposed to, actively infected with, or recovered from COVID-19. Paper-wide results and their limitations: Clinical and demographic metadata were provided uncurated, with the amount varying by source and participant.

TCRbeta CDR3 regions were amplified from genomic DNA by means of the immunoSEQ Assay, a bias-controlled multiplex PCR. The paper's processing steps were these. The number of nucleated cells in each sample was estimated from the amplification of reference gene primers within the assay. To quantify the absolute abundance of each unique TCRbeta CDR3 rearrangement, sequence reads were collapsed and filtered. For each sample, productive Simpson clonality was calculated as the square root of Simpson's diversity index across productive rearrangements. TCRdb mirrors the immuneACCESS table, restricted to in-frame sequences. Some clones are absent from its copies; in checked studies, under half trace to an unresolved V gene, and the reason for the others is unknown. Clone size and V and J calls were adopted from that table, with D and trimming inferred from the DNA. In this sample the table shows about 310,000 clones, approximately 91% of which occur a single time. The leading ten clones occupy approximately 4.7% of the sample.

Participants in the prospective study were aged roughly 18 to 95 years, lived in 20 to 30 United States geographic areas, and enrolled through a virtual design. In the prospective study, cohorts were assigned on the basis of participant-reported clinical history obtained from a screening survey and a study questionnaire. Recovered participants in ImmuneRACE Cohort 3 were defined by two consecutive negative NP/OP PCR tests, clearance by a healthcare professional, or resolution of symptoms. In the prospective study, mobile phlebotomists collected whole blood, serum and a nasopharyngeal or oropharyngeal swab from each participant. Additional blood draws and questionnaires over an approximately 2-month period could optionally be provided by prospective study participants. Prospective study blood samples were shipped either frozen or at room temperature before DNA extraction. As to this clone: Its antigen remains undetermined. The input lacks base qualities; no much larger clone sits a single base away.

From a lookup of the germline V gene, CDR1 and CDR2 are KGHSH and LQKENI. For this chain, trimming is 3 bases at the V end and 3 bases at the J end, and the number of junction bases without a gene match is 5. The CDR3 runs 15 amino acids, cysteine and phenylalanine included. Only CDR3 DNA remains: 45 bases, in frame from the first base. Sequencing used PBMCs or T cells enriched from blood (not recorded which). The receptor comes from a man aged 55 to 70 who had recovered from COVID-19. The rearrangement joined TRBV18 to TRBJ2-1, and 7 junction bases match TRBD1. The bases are TGTGCCAGCTCACCCGACAGGGTAAGCTACAATGAGCAGTTCTTC. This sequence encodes CASSPDRVSYNEQFF.